This TCR beta chain is drawn from a study of Tregs in tolerant kidney transplant recipients (dated by TCRdb to about 2019). As for the study more broadly: The transplants used related donors with nonmyeloablative bone marrow transplantation, and mixed chimerism in the human trials was transient. Before combined kidney and bone marrow transplantation, this study identified donor-specific regulatory T cells using TCRbeta sequencing and then followed those same cells after transplant.

For TCRbeta CDR3 sequencing, genomic DNA was extracted from sorted cells using the QIAGEN DNeasy Blood and Tissue Kit. Through immunoSEQ, high-throughput TCRbeta CDR3 sequencing was done commercially, including PCR amplification with internal controls and bias correction. From the authors' description of their analysis: Unique productive TCRbeta sequences were defined by CDR3 nucleotide sequence where primers matched, otherwise by CDR3 amino acid sequence with Vbeta and Jbeta genes. To correct sorting error, sequences shared between sorted populations at a frequency ratio of 2:1 or less were removed; the rest were assigned to the higher population. Donor-reactive sequences were defined as at least 5-fold expanded in CFSE-low cells versus unstimulated cells, with frequency of at least 0.01% in CFSE-low cells. Repertoire divergence was quantified by Jensen-Shannon divergence using the top 100 TCRbeta sequences ranked by frequency. When a sample had multiple sequencing runs, each run was corrected for sorting error separately and the runs were then pooled. TCRdb took this table from immuneACCESS and kept in-frame rearrangements with V and J called. Such tables lack part of the clones; where checked against another copy, unresolved V genes explain under half of the gap, and the rest is unexplained. V and J calls and clone size are copied from that table; D and trimming were computed from the DNA. Present in this sample are more than 60,000 clones, 95% to 98% of which were seen just once. 0.56% of the sample is taken by the ten largest.

What this sample's time point label stands for: blood sample drawn before combined kidney and bone marrow transplant. Unstimulated Tregs (CD4+CD25+CD127-), CD4+ non-Tregs (CD4+CD25-), CD4 and CD8 cells were FACS-sorted from thawed PBMCs. 4 combined kidney and bone marrow transplant recipients from the ITN036ST trial were included as patients, and samples were available only from these trial subjects. Healthy control blood was processed to PBMCs by Ficoll density gradient and cryopreserved, and patient PBMCs were collected before and after transplant. Study-wide findings and limitations: Because the PCR primers were changed over time for some patients, nucleotide-level comparison could not be performed across the samples from those patients. In tolerant patients, donor-specific Tregs expanded more than Tregs overall, which suggests antigen-driven rather than nonspecific expansion. Because the study included only a small number of patients, the results must be confirmed in larger populations and under other immunosuppression protocols. Although technical replication error seemed to be minimal, the question of biological reproducibility was not addressed directly. Expanding Tregs with activated donor B cells appeared to identify the most biologically relevant and donor-specific TCRbeta repertoire.

Points on this clone: Its antigen has not been determined. Base qualities are missing; no much larger clone stands one base away.

Per the germline V gene, SGHAT is the CDR1 and FQNNGV is the CDR2. V loses 2 bases of germline sequence and J loses 3 bases, and the interval between the two ends is 14 bases. The CDR3 covers 15 residues, taking in both the cysteine and the phenylalanine. The DNA shown is the 45-base CDR3, in frame from base 1. The source material was CD4+ T cells from blood, sampled before the transplant. The V and J segments used are TRBV11-2 and TRBJ2-7, and the D gene may be TRBD2, 5 bases matching. The sequence derives from a human donor who received a combined kidney and bone marrow transplant. The CDR3 protein sequence reads: CASSLMAVEGYEQYF. The nucleotides read TGTGCCAGCAGCTTAATGGCGGTTGAGGGCTACGAGCAGTACTTC.